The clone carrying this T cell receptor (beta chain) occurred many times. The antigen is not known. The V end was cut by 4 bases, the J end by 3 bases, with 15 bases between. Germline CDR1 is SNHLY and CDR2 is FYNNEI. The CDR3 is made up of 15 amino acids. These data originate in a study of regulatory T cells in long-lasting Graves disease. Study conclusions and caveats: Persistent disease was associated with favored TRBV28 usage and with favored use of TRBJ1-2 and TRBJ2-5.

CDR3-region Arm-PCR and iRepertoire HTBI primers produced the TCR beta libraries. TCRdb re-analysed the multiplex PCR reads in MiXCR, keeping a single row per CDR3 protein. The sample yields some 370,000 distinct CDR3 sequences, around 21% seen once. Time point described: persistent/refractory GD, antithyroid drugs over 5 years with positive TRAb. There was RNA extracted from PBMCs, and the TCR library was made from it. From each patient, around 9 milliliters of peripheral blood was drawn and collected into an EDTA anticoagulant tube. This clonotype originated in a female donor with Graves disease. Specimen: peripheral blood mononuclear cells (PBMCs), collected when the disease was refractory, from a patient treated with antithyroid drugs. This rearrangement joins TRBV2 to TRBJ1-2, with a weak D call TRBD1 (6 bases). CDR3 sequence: CASSVEGVIDYGYTF. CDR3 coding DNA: TGTGCCAGCAGTGTCGAGGGGGTAATAGACTATGGCTACACCTTC.